The 27 T cell receptor beta chains below come from one sample, sequenced in a study of T-cell reconstitution after alpha-beta-depleted transplantation in children. A TCRbeta library incorporating unique molecular identifiers was prepared. TCRdb re-called the PCR reads through MiXCR, storing one row per CDR3 protein. The sample includes 90,000 to 130,000 distinct CDR3 sequences, 10% of them seen just once. The material was PBMCs from the stem cell graft donor, obtained from the stem cell graft. The source of these receptors is a human donor who donated a stem cell graft to a child with acute lymphoblastic leukemia.

This clonotype appeared many times. At one boundary the junction diverges from the germline segment, which might be a read error. The chain links TRBV29-1 to TRBJ2-5, with D hard to call. Germline CDR1 SQVTM, CDR2 ANQGSEA. The CDR3 is 11 amino acids. The CDR3 here is CSVEEGEAQYF. CDR3 nucleotide sequence: TGCAGCGTTGAAGAAGGAGAGGCCCAGTACTTC.

This clonotype was recorded at least ten times. The rearrangement joins TRBV3-1 to TRBJ1-1, with 7 bases fitting TRBD1. In germline, CDR1 is LGHDT, CDR2 YNNKEL (reference sequence). The J segment lost 5 bases and the V segment lost 4 bases, leaving 10 bases of the junction unmatched. The length of the CDR3 is 15 residues. CDR3 amino acids: CASSRAGGIGTEAFF. CDR3 coding DNA: TGTGCCAGCAGCCGGGCAGGGGGTATCGGGACTGAAGCTTTCTTT.

This clonotype has ten or more counts. The chain is built from TRBV11-2 and TRBJ2-7; 9 bases match TRBD1. The V gene's germline CDR1 is SGHAT and CDR2 FQNNGV. The CDR3 runs 16 residues. V lost 1 base and J lost 6; bases outside the gene matches: 10. CDR3 sequence: CASSLVSPGQGGEQYF. CDR3 in DNA: TGTGCCAGCAGCTTAGTTAGCCCGGGACAGGGAGGCGAGCAGTACTTC.

This chain joins TRBV5-5 and TRBJ1-5; D perhaps matches TRBD1 (5 bases). From germline, CDR1 is SGHKS and CDR2 YYEKEE (reference sequence). V was pared by 0 bases and J by 0 bases, with 16 bases between. The CDR3 consists of 18 residues. CDR3 in amino acids: CASSLVGLNHYSNQPQHF. CDR3 DNA: TGTGCCAGCAGCTTGGTGGGACTAAATCACTATAGCAATCAGCCCCAGCATTTT. Together with reference TRBV5-5 and TRBJ1-5, the CDR3 gives the full variable domain: DAGVTQSPTHLIKTRGQQVTLRCSPISGHKSVSWYQQVLGQGPQFIFQYYEKEERGRGNFPDRFSARQFPNYSSELNVNALLLGDSALYLCASSLVGLNHYSNQPQHFGDGTRLSIL.

In this sample, this clonotype turned up many times. This chain joins TRBV7-2 and TRBJ2-3; D unresolved. V shed 4 bases and J shed 10 bases, with 15 bases lying between them. The germline gives CDR1 SGHTA, CDR2 FQGNSA. The CDR3 spans 13 residues. The CDR3 here is CASSSQPAWAQYF. Here the CDR3 DNA reads TGTGCCAGCAGCTCTCAGCCCGCCTGGGCGCAGTATTTT.

This clonotype came up many times. CDR3 protein: CASSGATTNTGELFF. The DNA for the CDR3 is TGTGCCAGCAGCGGGGCCACCACGAACACCGGGGAGCTGTTTTTT. The rearrangement uses TRBV9 and TRBJ2-2; no definite D call. The CDR3 extends over 15 amino acids. Germline V lookup: CDR1 SGDLS, CDR2 YYNGEE. V was cut by 3 bases and J by 0 bases, with 9 bases left in between. Filled out from reference TRBV9 and TRBJ2-2, the complete variable domain reads DSGVTQTPKHLITATGQRVTLRCSPRSGDLSVYWYQQSLDQGLQFLIQYYNGEERAKGNILERFSAQQFPDLHSELNLSSLELGDSALYFCASSGATTNTGELFFGEGSRLTVL.

In the case of this clonotype: Since a much larger clone is just one base distant, this may be a read error. V usage is TRBV29-1 and J usage is TRBJ2-1; no definite D call. This CDR3 is 11 amino acids long. Germline CDR1 and CDR2: SQVTM and ANQGSEA. The CDR3 here is CSVERRNAQFF. In DNA, the CDR3 is TGCAGCGTTGAGAGGAGAAATGCGCAGTTCTTC.

This clonotype was counted many times. The CDR3 sequence: CSARAYRGRAPNTEAFF. The CDR3, as DNA: TGCAGTGCTAGAGCGTATCGGGGGCGTGCCCCCAACACTGAAGCTTTCTTT. The V call is TRBV20-1, the J call TRBJ1-1; weak D call: TRBD1 (6 bases). Looked up from germline, CDR1 is DFQATT and CDR2 is SNEGSKA (reference sequence). This CDR3 spans 17 amino acids. The V gene lost 1 base and the J gene lost 2 bases, with 20 bases spanning the gap.

This clonotype has a count of ten or more. The chain couples TRBV12-3 or TRBV12-4 to TRBJ2-3; D may be TRBD1 (5 bases). The CDR3 is made up of 14 amino acids. The V end was cut by 6 bases, the J end by 2 bases, with 12 bases between. DNA for the CDR3: TGTGCCAGCAGCCACCAGGGATACACAGATACGCAGTATTTT. Protein sequence: CASSHQGYTDTQYF.

This clonotype was seen ten or more times. This sequence joins TRBV12-3 or TRBV12-4 and TRBJ1-2, with D unclear. The V end was cut by 8 bases, the J end by 4 bases, with 17 bases between. The CDR3 runs to 14 residues. CDR3 bases: TGTGCCAGCTCAAAACCTCCAGAGATCTATGGCTACACCTTC. This gives the protein CASSKPPEIYGYTF.

This clonotype was counted many times. This rearrangement joins TRBV9 to TRBJ1-6; TRBD1 matches at 8 bases. The CDR3 is made up of 15 amino acids. J gave up 9 bases and V 2 bases, and 7 bases lay outside the gene matches. CDR1 SGDLS and CDR2 YYNGEE come from the germline V gene. In DNA, the CDR3 is TGTGCCAGCAGCGTCCGGGGACAGGAATCTTCACCCCTCCACTTT. Translated, it gives CASSVRGQESSPLHF.

This clonotype was observed many times. The rearrangement joins TRBV5-1 to TRBJ2-1; D uncertain. Trimming removed 4 bases from V and 3 bases from J, with 5 bases in between. Germline values: CDR1 SGHRS, CDR2 YFSETQ. The CDR3 covers 12 residues. The CDR3 loop reads CASSPYYNEQFF. DNA of the CDR3: TGCGCCAGCAGCCCTTACTACAATGAGCAGTTCTTC.

This clonotype was counted at least ten times. V is TRBV6-1 and J is TRBJ1-3, with 9 bases lining up with TRBD1. V lost 8 bases and J lost 4; bases outside the gene matches: 6. Germline lookup yields CDR1 MNHNS and CDR2 SASEGT. The CDR3 is made up of 14 amino acids. The DNA for the CDR3 is TGTGCCAGCTCCCCGACAGGGGGAGGAAACACCATATATTTT. This sequence encodes CASSPTGGGNTIYF.

This clonotype is categorized as medium-sized. This chain joins TRBV7-8 and TRBJ1-1, with D perhaps matching TRBD1 (5 bases). The CDR3 extends over 14 amino acids. The germline V gene encodes CDR1 SGHVS and CDR2 FQNEAQ. Trimming cost V 5 bases and J 4 bases, with 14 bases left between them. DNA for the CDR3: TGTGCCAGCAGCCACCCAGGGCAGGGCACTGAAGCTTTCTTT. The encoded protein is CASSHPGQGTEAFF.

To note about this clonotype: This may come from a read error, since a much larger clone is one base off. J is TRBJ2-1 and V is TRBV20-1; D not certain. Germline V gene sequence: CDR1 DFQATT, CDR2 SNEGSKA (reference sequence). Trimming removed 7 bases from V and 5 bases from J, with 15 bases in between. The CDR3 totals 13 residues. The CDR3 coding sequence is TGCAGTGTCCCGACCCCGGCCGACAATGAGCAGTTCTTC. Protein sequence: CSVPTPADNEQFF.

This clonotype has ten or more counts. The genes are TRBV5-1 and TRBJ2-3; D gene uncertain. CDR1 is SGHRS and CDR2 is YFSETQ in the germline V gene. This CDR3 comprises 18 residues. V was pared by 0 bases and J by 4 bases, with 21 bases between. The CDR3 sequence: CASSLVATSLVRADTQYF. Written as DNA, the CDR3 is TGCGCCAGCAGCTTGGTGGCCACATCCCTAGTTAGAGCAGATACGCAGTATTTT.

This clonotype was seen repeatedly, ten times or more. V usage is TRBV15 and J usage is TRBJ2-3; 7 nucleotides line up with TRBD2. V lost 5 bases to trimming and J lost 4 bases; unmatched junction nucleotides: 15. This CDR3 comprises 17 residues. Germline values: CDR1 LNHNV, CDR2 YYDKDF (reference sequence). The CDR3: CATSGPWGSGEADTQYF. The CDR3 DNA reads TGTGCCACCAGCGGCCCCTGGGGGAGCGGGGAGGCAGATACGCAGTATTTT.

This clonotype was observed many times. The chain links TRBV7-2 to TRBJ2-3; D remains unclear. Germline CDR1 and CDR2: SGHTA and FQGNSA. The CDR3 has 15 residues. V was shortened by 5 bases and J by 2 bases, with 14 bases between the two germline ends. Written as DNA, the CDR3 is TGTGCCAGCAGCCCCGACGGTCGGGCCACAGATACGCAGTATTTT. Residues: CASSPDGRATDTQYF. The full variable domain, rest sourced from reference TRBV7-2 and TRBJ2-3, is GAGVSQSPSNKVTEKGKDVELRCDPISGHTALYWYRQSLGQGLEFLIYFQGNSAPDKSGLPSDRFSAERTGGSVSTLTIQRTQQEDSAVYLCASSPDGRATDTQYFGPGTRLTVL.

This clonotype has at least ten counts. The chain recombines TRBV6-5 with TRBJ1-2; 10 bases fit TRBD1. Germline assignment: CDR1 MNHEY and CDR2 SVGAGI. CDR3 length: 17 residues. V was clipped by 2 bases and J by 0 bases; unmatched bases: 6. The CDR3, as DNA: TGTGCCAGCAGTTACGTTGGGACAGGGGCCTCTAACTATGGCTACACCTTC. Translated: CASSYVGTGASNYGYTF.

This clonotype was counted ten times or more. The chain has TRBV27 and TRBJ2-4; the D is unclear. Trimming removed 11 bases at V and 0 bases at J, with 11 bases between. Germline-derived CDR1 and CDR2 are MNHEY and SMNVEV (reference sequence). The CDR3 spans 13 residues. CDR3: CAAPVVAKNIQYF. CDR3 bases: TGTGCCGCCCCAGTAGTAGCCAAAAACATTCAGTACTTC.

This clonotype was detected many times. V usage is TRBV11-2 and J usage is TRBJ1-6, with D perhaps TRBD1 (6 bases). CDR3 size: 14 residues. Germline loops: CDR1 SGHAT, CDR2 FQNNGV. Trimming stripped 4 bases from V and 10 bases from J, with 14 bases between. The CDR3 bases are TGTGCCAGCAGCTCTAGGACAGTCCGATCACCCCTCCACTTT. This codes for CASSSRTVRSPLHF.

This clonotype occurred many times. The genes are TRBV12-3 or TRBV12-4 and TRBJ2-7; D is unresolved. The CDR3 spans 12 residues. V lost 8 bases and J 0 bases, leaving 8 bases between the germline ends. The CDR3 sequence: CASVDHSYEQYF. CDR3 in DNA: TGTGCCAGCGTCGACCACTCCTACGAGCAGTACTTC.

This clonotype was picked up many times. V usage is TRBV20-1 and J usage is TRBJ2-1; D not certain. Germline CDR1 reads DFQATT; CDR2 reads SNEGSKA (reference sequence). V lost 6 bases and J 3 bases, leaving 18 bases between the germline ends. The CDR3 totals 15 residues. CDR3: CSAPPRVGNYNEQFF. CDR3 nucleotides: TGCAGTGCCCCCCCAAGGGTTGGAAACTACAATGAGCAGTTCTTC.

Remarks on this clonotype: A read error may explain this, as a much larger clone is one base away. This chain joins TRBV20-1 and TRBJ2-5; D is unclear. Germline V gene lookup returns CDR1 DFQATT and CDR2 SNEGSKA (reference sequence). The CDR3 is 10 amino acids. CDR3 DNA: TGCAGAGCTTACCGAAGTACCCAGTACTTC. Protein: CRAYRSTQYF.

This clonotype was observed many times. The V gene is TRBV2, the J gene TRBJ1-2; TRBD1 aligns across 12 bases. Unmatched junction bases numbered 10, after V lost 6 bases and J lost 8 bases. CDR1 is SNHLY and CDR2 is FYNNEI in the germline V gene. The CDR3 loop spans 15 amino acids. The CDR3: CASRGPGQGARGYTF. Written as DNA, the CDR3 is TGTGCCAGCAGGGGACCGGGACAGGGGGCCAGAGGCTACACCTTC.

Notes on this clonotype: Just one base apart from a much larger clone, this may be a read error. The gene calls are TRBV11-2 and TRBJ2-7; 9 bases map to TRBD2. CDR1 and CDR2 (germline): SGHAT, FQNNGV. The CDR3 is 14 amino acids. The V and J ends lost 5 bases and 3 bases, in that order; junction bases with no gene match: 5. The CDR3 reads CASSPRGRGYEQYF. The CDR3 region has the DNA TGTGCCAGCAGCCCACGCGGGAGGGGCTACGAGCAGTACTTC.

This clonotype has a count of ten or more. The CDR3 DNA reads TGTGCCAGCAGCTTCGTAGCGGGCTCTTACAATGAGCAGTTCTTC. It translates to CASSFVAGSYNEQFF. The chain recombines TRBV5-4 with TRBJ2-1, with 7 bases lining up with TRBD2. CDR3 size: 15 residues. Germline-derived CDR1 and CDR2 are SGHNT and YYREEE (reference sequence). V dropped 2 bases and J dropped 4; count of bases not matched to a gene: 6.